The present TCR beta chain was sequenced within a study of control samples from healthy donors and cancer patients. Germline trimming cut 8 bases from V and 1 base from J; bases unmatched to any gene: 1. From germline, CDR1 is MNHEY and CDR2 SVGAGI. The CDR3 extends over 12 amino acids. Using immunoSEQ multiplex PCR, the repertoire was profiled, and TCRdb retains in-frame clones only, with some absent. The table lists about 110,000 clones, approximately 87% of them singletons. This TCR derives from a woman aged 60-70 years with lung cancer. This chain uses TRBV6-5 with TRBJ1-2, with 7 bases aligning to TRBD1. The sequenced material came from PBMCs. The CDR3 sequence: CASGTVNYGYTF. For the CDR3, the DNA is TGTGCCAGCGGGACAGTTAACTATGGCTACACCTTC.